Below, 24 T cell receptor beta chains from the same sample are listed, as sequenced in a study of molecular identifiers for immune sequencing clone quantification (dated by TCRdb to 2017 to 2018). Library method: PCR. The instrument given in TCRdb is NextSeq 500. The public reads were reanalyzed by TCRdb: fastp trimming at Q25, MiXCR alignment, in-frame beta chains only. Each CDR3 protein gets just one entry, which takes the most common genes and DNA from the rows behind it. The sample records fewer than 350,000 distinct CDR3 sequences, roughly a quarter of which are singletons. The ten largest account for about 0.74% of the sample. Sequencing input: naive CD8+ T cells from blood, with Jurkat cell RNA spiked in. The cell subset or site label here, explained by the study, means: FACS-sorted CD8+CD4-CCR7+CD45RA+ naive T cells. The receptor source for this set is a human donor in good health. Some libraries in this study had Jurkat cell RNA spiked in.

To note about this clonotype: The junction differs from germline at one of its ends, possibly a read error. V gene TRBV5-1 combines with J gene TRBJ2-1; TRBD2 agrees at 15 bases. Germline assignment: CDR1 SGHRS and CDR2 YFSETQ. The CDR3 spans 17 residues. CDR3: CASSSGLAGGKGNVQFF. The CDR3 DNA is TGCGCCAGCAGCTCGGGACTAGCGGGAGGAAAGGGCAATGTGCAGTTCTTC.

There are many counts of this clonotype. The rearrangement uses TRBV15 and TRBJ2-6; the D is unclear. Germline V gives CDR1 LNHNV, CDR2 YYDKDF (reference sequence). The CDR3 totals 15 residues. The ends were cut back, 11 bases at V and 0 bases at J, with 14 bases in the middle. The CDR3, as DNA: TGTGCCGTCGGACGCCGGAGCTCTGGGGCCAACGTCCTGACTTTC. It translates to CAVGRRSSGANVLTF.

The chain uses TRBV12-3 or TRBV12-4 and TRBJ1-1, with D possibly matching TRBD1 (5 bases). The CDR3 consists of 12 residues. V gave up 5 bases and J gave up 7 bases, with 11 bases separating them. The CDR3 bases are TGTGCCAGCAGTGGGCTGGGGGTTGAAGCTTTCTTT. This encodes CASSGLGVEAFF.

The CDR3 DNA reads as TGTGCTAGTGGTTTGGAAGGTTTTGCTAGCAATCAGCCCCAGCATTTT. It is translated as CASGLEGFASNQPQHF. The chain has TRBV12-5 and TRBJ1-5; no clear D. The CDR3 is made up of 16 amino acids. V dropped 1 base and J dropped 0 bases, with 10 bases sitting between them. Germline CDR1 reads LGHNT; CDR2 reads FRNRAP.

As concerns this clonotype: A much more abundant neighbour one base away suggests this may be a read error. This chain uses TRBV4-3 with TRBJ2-1; D gene unclear. Germline V CDR1 and CDR2: LGHNA, YSLEER. This CDR3 spans 15 amino acids. Here the CDR3 reads CASSQDFASYNERFF. The CDR3 nucleotides read TGCGCCAGCAGCCAAGACTTTGCCTCCTACAATGAGCGGTTCTTC.

With regard to this clonotype: A much larger clone differs from this one at a single base, so this may be a read error. V usage is TRBV5-1 and J usage is TRBJ1-1; TRBD1 matches 12 bases. Germline V gene sequence: CDR1 SGHRS, CDR2 YFSETQ. The CDR3 has 16 residues. The CDR3 region is CASSSPGQGANTEASF. CDR3 bases: TGCGCCAGCAGCTCACCGGGACAGGGGGCGAACACTGAAGCTTCCTTT.

This clonotype was picked up a small number of times. The chain recombines TRBV6-2 or TRBV6-3 with TRBJ2-5, with D tentatively TRBD2 (6 bases). Germline assignment: CDR1 MNHEY and CDR2 SVGEGT. The CDR3 loop spans 15 amino acids. Between the trimmed V and J ends, which lost 7 bases and 4 bases, there was a span of 19 bases. The CDR3 DNA reads TGTGCCAGCACCAAGACGGGGGAAGGAAGAGAGACCCAGTACTTC. Its protein product is CASTKTGEGRETQYF.

This clonotype was counted only a few times. This chain connects TRBV19 to TRBJ2-6, with 8 bases fitting TRBD1. The length of the CDR3 is 17 residues. With V trimmed by 2 bases and J by 2 bases, 5 bases remained unmatched. Per the germline V gene, CDR1 is LNHDA and CDR2 is SQIVND (reference sequence). CDR3 loop: CASSITDREPGANVLTF. The CDR3 DNA is TGTGCCAGTAGTATAACGGACAGGGAACCTGGGGCCAACGTCCTGACTTTC.

Concerning this clonotype itself: This clone may be a read error of a much larger clone one base away. The genes are TRBV29-1 and TRBJ1-1, with D hard to call. V was pared by 6 bases and J by 7 bases, with 18 bases between. The CDR3 loop spans 13 amino acids. The germline V gene encodes CDR1 SQVTM and CDR2 ANQGSEA. CDR3 DNA sequence: TGCAGCGTCGATCACCCCCTGCCAGTTGAAGCTTTCTTT. Residues: CSVDHPLPVEAFF.

There are a few counts of this clonotype. The genes are TRBV5-4 and TRBJ2-5, with a possible D match to TRBD2 (7 bases). V dropped 2 bases and J dropped 3 bases, with 14 bases sitting between them. Germline V CDR1 and CDR2: SGHNT, YYREEE (reference sequence). The CDR3 covers 15 residues. CDR3 DNA: TGTGCCAGCAGCTTAAGCGGGACATCCAAAGAGACCCAGTACTTC. Its translation is CASSLSGTSKETQYF. Drawing the rest from reference TRBV5-4 and TRBJ2-5, the complete variable domain is ETGVTQSPTHLIKTRGQQVTLRCSSQSGHNTVSWYQQALGQGPQFIFQYYREEENGRGNFPPRFSGLQFPNYSSELNVNALELDDSALYLCASSLSGTSKETQYFGPGTRLLVL.

The table lists this clonotype with a few counts. The V call is TRBV5-6, the J call TRBJ1-2; D ambiguous. There are 16 residues in the CDR3. Germline loops: CDR1 SGHDT, CDR2 YYEEEE. Trimming took off 2 bases at V and 0 bases at J, with 14 bases between the two ends. The CDR3 nucleotides are TGTGCCAGCAGCTTTAGATGGCAAGAAGCTAACTATGGCTACACCTTC. It yields the protein CASSFRWQEANYGYTF.

V is TRBV5-6 and J is TRBJ2-7, with TRBD1 as a possible D gene (5 bases). V gave up 4 bases and J gave up 1 base, with 15 bases separating them. Per germline, CDR1 SGHDT and CDR2 YYEEEE. This CDR3 is built from 15 residues. CDR3 protein: CASSMDRQGSYEQYF. In DNA form, the CDR3 reads TGTGCCAGCAGCATGGATAGGCAGGGATCCTACGAGCAGTACTTC.

J is TRBJ2-2 and V is TRBV12-3 or TRBV12-4; maybe TRBD2 (6 bases). The CDR3 loop spans 18 amino acids. V was trimmed by 3 bases and J by 0 bases, leaving 17 bases between them. This CDR3 is CASSFPPGGATNTGELFF. DNA for the CDR3: TGTGCCAGCAGTTTCCCTCCAGGCGGGGCAACGAACACCGGGGAGCTGTTTTTT.

This clonotype was detected only a few times. V and J are TRBV5-6 and TRBJ2-7, with 11 bases identical to TRBD2. The CDR3 extends over 15 amino acids. V was clipped by 4 bases and J by 0 bases; unmatched bases: 3. The germline CDR1 and CDR2 sequences are SGHDT and YYEEEE. The DNA of the CDR3 is TGTGCCAGCAGCGGGGGACTAGCGGACTCCTACGAGCAGTACTTC. The encoded protein is CASSGGLADSYEQYF.

This clonotype was seen more than once but under ten times. V and J are TRBV30 and TRBJ2-7, with 7 bases aligning to TRBD1. CDR3 length: 13 residues. J lost 5 bases, V lost 2 bases, and 6 bases had no gene match. CDR1 and CDR2 (germline): GTSNPN, SVGIG (reference sequence). CDR3 in DNA: TGTGCCTGGAGTCTCGACAGGGAAAACGAGCAGTACTTC. It encodes CAWSLDRENEQYF.

Many counts were recorded for this clonotype. CDR3 nucleotides: TGCAGTGCCCCCGGGACAGGGCCTAGCGGAAACACCATATATTTT. Residues: CSAPGTGPSGNTIYF. The chain carries TRBV20-1 and TRBJ1-3; 9 bases map to TRBD1. The V gene end was trimmed by 6 bases and the J gene end by 4 bases; junction bases not matched to a gene: 10. Germline values: CDR1 DFQATT, CDR2 SNEGSKA (reference sequence). This CDR3 region has 15 residues.

A few counts support this clonotype. The chain has TRBV12-3 or TRBV12-4 and TRBJ2-2, with 8 positions matching TRBD1. This CDR3 is built from 15 residues. The V segment lost 5 bases and the J segment 7 bases; nucleotides outside the gene matches: 9. As DNA, the CDR3 is TGTGCCAGCAGTCGTCCGGGACAGGTTTACGGGGAGCTGTTTTTT. Translated: CASSRPGQVYGELFF.

The chain recombines TRBV19 with TRBJ2-2; 9 nucleotides match TRBD2. Germline V CDR1 and CDR2: LNHDA, SQIVND (reference sequence). Trimming at V came to 5 bases and at J to 4 bases, leaving 11 bases not matched to a gene. The CDR3 covers 17 residues. In DNA, the CDR3 is TGTGCCAGTAGTTTGCGCGGGAGGGGAGCTTTCACCGGGGAGCTGTTTTTT. As protein: CASSLRGRGAFTGELFF.

This clonotype was seen many times. The chain couples TRBV27 to TRBJ2-5; the D gene could be TRBD1 or TRBD2 (6 bases each). Germline V gene lookup returns CDR1 MNHEY and CDR2 SMNVEV (reference sequence). The CDR3 length is 15 residues. The ends were cut back, 3 bases at V and 4 bases at J, with 15 bases in the middle. CDR3 in amino acids: CASSLVGGWGETQYF. Here the CDR3 DNA reads TGTGCCAGCAGTTTGGTCGGGGGCTGGGGAGAGACCCAGTACTTC.

This clonotype was observed a handful of times. V is TRBV24-1 and J is TRBJ1-1; 7 nucleotides align to TRBD1. V lost 5 bases to trimming and J lost 1 base; unmatched junction nucleotides: 12. CDR3 length: 17 residues. CDR1 is KGHDR, CDR2 SFDVKD, per germline. Written as DNA, the CDR3 is TGTGCCACCAGTGTCCTCCTACAGGGGCAGGGGAACACTGAAGCTTTCTTT. Its translation is CATSVLLQGQGNTEAFF.

Note on this clonotype: This may stem from a read error, because a much larger clone lies one nucleotide away. V gene TRBV29-1 combines with J gene TRBJ2-3; 8 bases are a match to TRBD2. CDR1 SQVTM and CDR2 ANQGSEA come from the germline V gene. This CDR3 has 15 amino acids. The chain's CDR3 is CSAFGRVTSTDAQYF. The CDR3 DNA sequence: TGCAGCGCCTTCGGGAGGGTGACGAGCACAGATGCGCAGTATTTT.

This clonotype was picked up a small number of times. The CDR3 DNA sequence: TGCAGTGCTAGAGTAGCGGGAGGAACCTACGAGCAGTACTTC. Residues: CSARVAGGTYEQYF. V is TRBV20-1 and J is TRBJ2-7, with 10 bases fitting TRBD2. The trim removed 1 base at V and 2 bases at J, leaving 2 bases unmatched. The germline gives CDR1 DFQATT, CDR2 SNEGSKA (reference sequence). The CDR3 loop spans 14 amino acids.

This clonotype was counted ten times or more. CDR3 residues: CASTLGQEYTGELFF. CDR3 in DNA: TGTGCCAGCACCTTGGGGCAGGAGTACACCGGGGAGCTGTTTTTT. The chain links TRBV12-3 or TRBV12-4 to TRBJ2-2; a possible D gene is TRBD1 (5 bases). The CDR3 has 15 amino acids. V was clipped by 7 bases and J by 3 bases, with 15 bases between them.

The rearrangement uses TRBV6-1 and TRBJ1-2, with 8 bases lining up with TRBD1. This CDR3 spans 15 amino acids. Germline V lookup: CDR1 MNHNS, CDR2 SASEGT. The V gene end was trimmed by 6 bases and the J gene end by 5 bases; junction bases not matched to a gene: 11. The CDR3 nucleotides read TGTGCCAGCAGCGAGGGTCAGGGGGCTGGATATGGCTACACCTTC. As protein: CASSEGQGAGYGYTF.